This T cell receptor beta chain was obtained from a study of glioma-infiltrating T cells after dendritic cell vaccination. Study results and limitations: TCR clonality showed no direct relationship with survival.

V lost 4 bases and J lost 4; bases outside the gene matches: 11. The CDR3 extends over 16 amino acids. The germline V gene has CDR1 SGHNT and CDR2 YYREEE (reference sequence). Worth noting for this clone: Its antigen is unidentified.

Time point here: after dendritic cell vaccination, including at tumor progression/relapse. Selection required adequate fresh-frozen tumor tissue plus more than two years' survival data. The primer mix had 60 V beta and 13 J beta primers. This table comes from immunoSEQ multiplex PCR, and its TCRdb copy is limited to in-frame clones, with some not included. The data hold around 100,000 clones, with roughly 80% observed a single time. The specimen comprised blood, sampled after dendritic cell vaccination. The source is a human donor with glioblastoma. This chain joins TRBV5-4 and TRBJ2-5; 9 bases map to TRBD2. The CDR3 spells CASSPMGRGGLETQYF. For the CDR3, the DNA is TGTGCCAGCAGCCCTATGGGGCGGGGGGGCCTAGAGACCCAGTACTTC.